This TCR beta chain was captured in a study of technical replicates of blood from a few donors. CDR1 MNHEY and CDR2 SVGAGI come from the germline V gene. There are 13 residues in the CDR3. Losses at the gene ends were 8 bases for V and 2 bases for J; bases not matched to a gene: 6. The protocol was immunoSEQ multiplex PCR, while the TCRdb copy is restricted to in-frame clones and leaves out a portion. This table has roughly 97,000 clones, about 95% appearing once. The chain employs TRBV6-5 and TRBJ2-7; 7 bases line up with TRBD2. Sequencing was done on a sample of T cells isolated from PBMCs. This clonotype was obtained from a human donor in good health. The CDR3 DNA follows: TGTGCCAGCTTGGAAAGCGGGACCTACGAGCAGTACTTC. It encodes CASLESGTYEQYF.